Presented here are 27 T cell receptor beta chains from one specimen sequenced in a study of blood T cell repertoires in COVID-19. Data came from immunoSEQ multiplex PCR; TCRdb stores just in-frame clones and leaves some out. There are around 74,000 clones in the sample; roughly 85% occur only once, and under 9.5% lies in the top ten. Sample: peripheral blood. The receptors stem from a man aged 25 to 45 with acute or convalescent COVID-19.

This clone occurred a few times. The rearrangement uses TRBV21-1 and TRBJ2-3; the table's D gene call, TRBD1, was not cross checked with the DNA. TRBV21-1 is labeled a pseudogene. This CDR3 has 13 residues. The CDR3 DNA follows: TGTGCCAGCCCTGGGCCAGACACAGATACGCAGTATTTT. It is translated as CASPGPDTDTQYF.

This rearrangement joins TRBV29-1 to TRBJ2-2; 7 bases align to TRBD2. Trimming took 7 bases from V and 4 from J; bases not matched to a gene: 12. The CDR3 sequence is 15 residues long. Germline loops: CDR1 SQVTM, CDR2 ANQGSEA. CDR3 amino acids: CSAGEGTYGTGELFF. DNA for the CDR3: TGCAGCGCGGGGGAGGGGACGTACGGCACCGGGGAGCTGTTTTTT.

This sequence joins TRBV7-2 and TRBJ2-7; no firm D call. CDR1 is SGHTA, CDR2 FQGNSA, per germline. This CDR3 spans 15 amino acids. V lost 4 bases, J lost 1 base, and 14 bases lay in between. The CDR3 is CASSSSRRSSYEQYF. In DNA, the CDR3 is TGTGCCAGCAGCTCCTCCCGCCGCAGTTCCTACGAGCAGTACTTC.

CDR3 protein: CAWSVPNYTQYF. CDR3 nucleotide sequence: TGTGCCTGGAGTGTGCCCAACTATACGCAGTATTTT. V usage is TRBV30 and J usage is TRBJ2-3, with D hard to call. The V end was cut by 0 bases, the J end by 7 bases, with 8 bases between. The CDR3 sequence is 12 residues long. CDR1 and CDR2 from the germline V gene are GTSNPN and SVGIG (reference sequence). The full variable domain, its missing parts supplied by reference TRBV30 and TRBJ2-3, is SQTIHQWPATLVQPVGSPLSLECTVEGTSNPNLYWYRQAAGRGLQLLFYSVGIGQISSEVPQNLSASRPQDRQFILSSKKLLLSDSGFYLCAWSVPNYTQYFGPGTRLTVL.

V is TRBV5-6 and J is TRBJ2-7, with TRBD2 matching over 8 bases. There are 16 residues in the CDR3. Losses at the gene ends were 2 bases for V and 7 bases for J; bases not matched to a gene: 14. Germline CDR1 reads SGHDT; CDR2 reads YYEEEE. The CDR3 sequence: CASSLLGSGSSEEQYF. The CDR3 region has the DNA TGTGCCAGCAGCTTATTGGGGAGCGGGAGCTCGGAGGAGCAGTACTTC.

The chain joins TRBV7-2 to TRBJ1-2; tentative D call: TRBD1 (6 bases). Germline CDR1 SGHTA, CDR2 FQGNSA. The CDR3 length is 15 residues. Trimming left V 1 base short and J 5 bases short, with 14 bases between. CDR3 loop: CASSLEAGAGYGYTF. The CDR3 region has the DNA TGTGCCAGCAGCTTAGAGGCAGGGGCTGGTTATGGCTACACCTTC.

V is TRBV6-5 and J is TRBJ1-1, with 7 bases aligning to TRBD1. V dropped 0 bases and J dropped 3; count of bases not matched to a gene: 4. The CDR3 length is 15 residues. Per germline, CDR1 MNHEY and CDR2 SVGAGI. The chain's CDR3 is CASSYSRQGDTEAFF. The DNA for the CDR3 is TGTGCCAGCAGTTACTCGAGACAGGGAGACACTGAAGCTTTCTTT.

The chain links TRBV3-1 (or the pseudogene TRBV3-2) to TRBJ1-5; D is unclear. Trimming removed 4 bases from V and 4 bases from J, with 14 bases in between. CDR1 and CDR2 (germline): LGHDT, YNNKEL (reference sequence). CDR3 length: 15 residues. CDR3 region: CASSPRGPDNQPQHF. The CDR3 nucleotides read TGTGCCAGCAGCCCCCGTGGGCCAGATAATCAGCCCCAGCATTTT.

The rearrangement joins TRBV9 to TRBJ2-3; D is possibly TRBD1 (6 bases). Germline CDR1 is SGDLS and CDR2 is YYNGEE. V was shortened by 3 bases and J by 2 bases, with 13 bases between the two germline ends. The CDR3 loop spans 15 amino acids. Written as DNA, the CDR3 is TGTGCCAGCAGCGAATCAGGGGTCCCCACAGATACGCAGTATTTT. Residues: CASSESGVPTDTQYF.

The CDR3: CASSLEAGAMTYEQYF. In DNA form, the CDR3 reads TGTGCCAGCAGCTTAGAAGCAGGGGCTATGACCTACGAGCAGTACTTC. The chain has TRBV7-8 and TRBJ2-7; tentatively, D is TRBD1 (6 bases). The V gene's germline CDR1 is SGHVS and CDR2 FQNEAQ. V shed 1 base and J shed 2 bases, with 15 bases lying between them. There are 16 residues in the CDR3.

The rearrangement joins TRBV7-2 to TRBJ2-6; no clear D gene. Between the trimmed V and J ends, which lost 5 bases and 3 bases, there was a span of 11 bases. CDR3 size: 15 residues. Germline V gene lookup returns CDR1 SGHTA and CDR2 FQGNSA. CDR3 in amino acids: CASSPPRFGANVLTF. The CDR3 DNA reads TGTGCCAGCAGCCCCCCTAGATTTGGGGCCAACGTCCTGACTTTC.

The chain carries TRBV24-1 and TRBJ1-5; TRBD1 matches at 8 bases. Germline loops: CDR1 KGHDR, CDR2 SFDVKD. This CDR3 has 13 residues. After removal of 9 bases from V and 5 bases from J, the junction contained 5 bases not matched to a gene. Here the CDR3 reads CATQGAQYQPQHF. DNA of the CDR3: TGTGCCACCCAGGGGGCCCAATATCAGCCCCAGCATTTT.

The chain has TRBV28 and TRBJ1-2; D uncertain. V was cut by 8 bases and J by 1 base, with 8 bases left in between. The CDR3 is 12 amino acids. From germline, CDR1 is MDHEN and CDR2 SYDVKM. This CDR3 is CASGSSNYGYTF. As DNA, the CDR3 is TGTGCCAGCGGGAGCAGTAACTATGGCTACACCTTC.

This clone occurred once. The chain couples TRBV20-1 to TRBJ2-7, with D possibly matching TRBD2 (5 bases). CDR3 size: 11 residues. The germline V gene encodes CDR1 DFQATT and CDR2 SNEGSKA (reference sequence). The germline V and J ends were trimmed by 6 bases and 2 bases, with 8 bases remaining between them. Here the CDR3 reads CSAGMAYEQYF. CDR3 coding DNA: TGCAGTGCCGGGATGGCCTACGAGCAGTACTTC.

The chain combines TRBV9 with TRBJ2-7; TRBD2 is a possible D gene (5 bases). Between the trimmed V and J ends, which lost 4 bases and 6 bases, there was a span of 17 bases. Germline lookup yields CDR1 SGDLS and CDR2 YYNGEE. The CDR3 is made up of 14 amino acids. CDR3 sequence reads: CASSLQVGGPEQYF. The DNA for the CDR3 is TGTGCCAGCAGCCTCCAAGTGGGCGGGCCCGAGCAGTACTTC.

The chain carries TRBV7-2 and TRBJ2-3; D ambiguous. In germline, CDR1 is SGHTA, CDR2 FQGNSA. The CDR3 has 12 amino acids. Between the trimmed V and J ends, which lost 4 bases and 6 bases, there was a span of 8 bases. The CDR3 is CASSSQHDTQYF. CDR3 nucleotides: TGTGCCAGCAGCTCCCAACACGATACGCAGTATTTT.

This clone was observed once. The chain joins TRBV28 to TRBJ1-2, with D possibly matching TRBD1 (5 bases). The CDR3 covers 15 residues. Germline CDR1 MDHEN, CDR2 SYDVKM. The V and J ends lost 7 bases and 0 bases respectively, with 15 bases between them. The CDR3 DNA sequence: TGTGCCAGCATCCCAGGAGGGACCGCTAACTATGGCTACACCTTC. Residues: CASIPGGTANYGYTF.

The chain combines TRBV15 with TRBJ1-5; weak D call: TRBD1 (6 bases). Trimming left V 1 base short and J 6 bases short, with 13 bases between. In germline, CDR1 is LNHNV, CDR2 YYDKDF (reference sequence). The CDR3 spans 15 residues. CDR3 residues: CATSRVRGSAQPQHF. In nucleotides, the CDR3 is TGTGCCACCAGCAGAGTTAGGGGGTCGGCTCAGCCCCAGCATTTT.

V usage is TRBV29-1 and J usage is TRBJ2-7, with TRBD2 as a possible D gene (5 bases). The CDR3 spans 15 residues. Germline loops: CDR1 SQVTM, CDR2 ANQGSEA. V lost 4 bases and J lost 7, with 23 bases in between. In nucleotides, the CDR3 is TGCAGCGTTGGTCAACCCTTCCCGGGGAAATGGGAGCAGTACTTC. It translates to CSVGQPFPGKWEQYF.

The J gene is TRBJ2-3, the V gene TRBV18, with D maybe TRBD2 (5 bases). Deletions cut 2 bases from V and 7 bases from J, with 10 bases between. The germline gives CDR1 KGHSH, CDR2 LQKENI. The CDR3 consists of 13 residues. CDR3 loop: CASSPFGENTQYF. The CDR3 nucleotides are TGTGCCAGCTCACCATTCGGGGAAAATACGCAGTATTTT.

CDR3 coding DNA: TGTGCCAGCAGCTTTACTAGCGGGAGACCCCTCGATACGCAGTATTTT. It yields the protein CASSFTSGRPLDTQYF. This chain links TRBV7-2 with TRBJ2-3; 11 nucleotides match TRBD2. Germline V gene lookup returns CDR1 SGHTA and CDR2 FQGNSA. Trimming at V came to 3 bases and at J to 6 bases, leaving 8 bases not matched to a gene. The length of the CDR3 is 16 residues.

V usage is TRBV30 and J usage is TRBJ1-2, with D uncertain. Trimming took off 3 bases at V and 4 bases at J, with 24 bases between the two ends. There are 17 residues in the CDR3. CDR1 is GTSNPN and CDR2 is SVGIG in the germline V gene (reference sequence). Here the CDR3 reads CAWRDKLGARAAYGYTF. The CDR3 DNA is TGTGCCTGGAGAGATAAATTGGGAGCGCGGGCGGCCTATGGCTACACCTTC. Combining the CDR3 with reference TRBV30 and TRBJ1-2 gives the whole variable domain SQTIHQWPATLVQPVGSPLSLECTVEGTSNPNLYWYRQAAGRGLQLLFYSVGIGQISSEVPQNLSASRPQDRQFILSSKKLLLSDSGFYLCAWRDKLGARAAYGYTFGSGTRLTVV.

The chain combines TRBV19 with TRBJ1-5; TRBD1 is a possible D gene (5 bases). The CDR3 totals 13 residues. The V gene lost 7 bases and the J gene lost 7 bases, with 14 bases spanning the gap. From germline, CDR1 is LNHDA and CDR2 SQIVND (reference sequence). The CDR3 region has the DNA TGTGCCAGTACCGATAGGGGTGACCAGCCCCAGCATTTT. Amino acid sequence: CASTDRGDQPQHF.

V usage is TRBV7-6 and J usage is TRBJ2-2, with 11 bases lining up with TRBD2. Germline V gene lookup returns CDR1 SGHVS and CDR2 FNYEAQ. The junction had 6 bases not matched to a gene; V was cut back by 5 bases and J by 4 bases. This CDR3 contains 16 residues. The CDR3 nucleotides read TGTGCCAGCAGCCTTACTAGCGGGAGCAGCACCGGGGAGCTGTTTTTT. The encoded protein is CASSLTSGSSTGELFF.

This rearrangement joins TRBV5-4 to TRBJ2-1; a possible D gene is TRBD2 (5 bases). V was clipped by 3 bases and J by 6 bases, with 13 bases between them. There are 14 residues in the CDR3. Germline V gene data show CDR1 as SGHNT and CDR2 as YYREEE (reference sequence). CDR3 in DNA: TGTGCCAGCAGCTCTCCCACTAGGCCCAATGAGCAGTTCTTC. This translates into CASSSPTRPNEQFF. Combining the CDR3 with reference TRBV5-4 and TRBJ2-1 gives the whole variable domain ETGVTQSPTHLIKTRGQQVTLRCSSQSGHNTVSWYQQALGQGPQFIFQYYREEENGRGNFPPRFSGLQFPNYSSELNVNALELDDSALYLCASSSPTRPNEQFFGPGTRLTVL.

The rearrangement links TRBV30 to TRBJ2-3; TRBD2 aligns across 9 bases. Germline V CDR1 and CDR2: GTSNPN, SVGIG (reference sequence). This CDR3 spans 13 amino acids. V was pared by 5 bases and J by 2 bases, with 2 bases of the junction left unmatched. Here the CDR3 DNA reads TGTGCCTGGGTAGCGGGGGTCACAGATACGCAGTATTTT. Translating it yields CAWVAGVTDTQYF.

The chain carries TRBV15 and TRBJ2-5; D is possibly TRBD1 (5 bases). Germline CDR1 LNHNV, CDR2 YYDKDF (reference sequence). Trimming cost V 5 bases and J 2 bases, with 12 bases left between them. This CDR3 has 14 residues. The DNA for the CDR3 is TGTGCCACCAGCTATACAGGCCGACAAGAGACCCAGTACTTC. Residues: CATSYTGRQETQYF.